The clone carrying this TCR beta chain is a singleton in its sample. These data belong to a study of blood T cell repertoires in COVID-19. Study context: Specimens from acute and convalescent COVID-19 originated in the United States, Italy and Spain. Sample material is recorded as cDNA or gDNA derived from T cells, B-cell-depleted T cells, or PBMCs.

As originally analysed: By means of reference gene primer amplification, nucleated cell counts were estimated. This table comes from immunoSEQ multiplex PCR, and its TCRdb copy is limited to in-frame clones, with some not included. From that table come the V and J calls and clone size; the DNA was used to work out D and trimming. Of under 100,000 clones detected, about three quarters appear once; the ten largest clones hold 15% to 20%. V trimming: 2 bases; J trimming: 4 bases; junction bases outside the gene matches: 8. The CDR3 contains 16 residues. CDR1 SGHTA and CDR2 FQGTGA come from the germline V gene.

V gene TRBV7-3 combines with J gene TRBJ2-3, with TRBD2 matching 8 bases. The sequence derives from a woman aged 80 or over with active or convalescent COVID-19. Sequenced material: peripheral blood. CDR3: CASSLRVGGAADTQYF. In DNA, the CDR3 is TGTGCCAGCAGCTTACGTGTCGGGGGGGCCGCAGATACGCAGTATTTT.